This T cell receptor beta chain was captured in a study of T-cell reconstitution after alpha-beta-depleted transplantation in children. Whole-study results and caveats: Reported findings indicate that, about two months after transplant, alpha-beta T cells came from several hundred expanded clones, which were derived from non-depleted graft cells. From newly produced T cells came most of the T-cell counts and diversity one year after transplant.

This CDR3 contains 16 residues. The V end lost 0 bases, the J end lost 4 bases, and 18 bases lay between the germline ends. CDR1 is DFQATT, CDR2 SNEGSKA, per germline (reference sequence). The library targeted TCRbeta and was prepared with unique molecular identifiers. TCRdb re-analysed the PCR reads in MiXCR, keeping a single row per CDR3 protein. The table includes roughly 150,000 distinct CDR3 sequences, 11% detected once. There are many counts of this clonotype. The antigen is undetermined. Material: PBMCs, obtained before TCRalphabeta/CD19-depleted stem cell transplant. The gene calls are TRBV20-1 and TRBJ1-2; D ambiguous. The receptor was derived from a boy aged 2-9 years with acute myeloid leukemia, due to receive a stem cell transplant. CDR3 sequence reads: CSARDLLSPASYGYTF. As DNA, the CDR3 is TGCAGTGCTAGAGATCTATTGTCACCAGCTAGCTATGGCTACACCTTC.